The 10 T cell receptor beta chains below all came from one sample that was sequenced in a study of early T cells in non-severe SARS-CoV-2 infection. Each CDR3 protein gets one entry after TCRdb re-called the 5' RACE reads with MiXCR. The table lists fewer than 100,000 distinct CDR3 sequences, about 16% of them singletons. The sample comprised whole blood. Receptor source: an adult who was a healthcare worker with PCR-confirmed SARS-CoV-2 infection or an uninfected control (not recorded which).

This clonotype showed up just a few times. The rearrangement links TRBV30 to TRBJ2-7; 8 bases align to TRBD1. Per germline, CDR1 GTSNPN and CDR2 SVGIG (reference sequence). The junction had 7 bases not matched to a gene; V was cut back by 6 bases and J by 0 bases. The CDR3 sequence is 14 residues long. Written as DNA, the CDR3 is TGTGCCTGCGGACAGGGCCTCAGCTCCTACGAGCAGTACTTC. It translates to CACGQGLSSYEQYF.

This chain uses TRBV19 with TRBJ2-7; 12 bases are a match to TRBD2. The CDR3 length is 16 residues. Germline CDR1 and CDR2: LNHDA and SQIVND (reference sequence). With 3 bases clipped from V and 5 bases from J, the junction kept 8 bases outside the gene matches. CDR3 in DNA: TGTGCCAGTAGTATGCTAGCGGGAGGGCCAGTCGACGAGCAGTACTTC. It specifies CASSMLAGGPVDEQYF.

Only a few counts were recorded for this clonotype. As DNA, the CDR3 is TGTGCCTGGAGTCGGGGGGGCACTGAAGCTTTCTTT. Translated: CAWSRGGTEAFF. The V and J genes are TRBV30 and TRBJ1-1, with a tentative D call TRBD1 (5 bases). Trimming pared 2 bases from V and 4 bases from J, leaving 8 bases between. CDR1 is GTSNPN and CDR2 is SVGIG in the germline V gene (reference sequence). The CDR3 has 12 amino acids.

The V gene is TRBV30, the J gene TRBJ2-1, with TRBD2 matching 7 bases. The trim removed 0 bases at V and 8 bases at J, leaving 7 bases unmatched. This CDR3 has 14 amino acids. In germline, CDR1 is GTSNPN, CDR2 SVGIG (reference sequence). In DNA form, the CDR3 reads TGTGCCTGGAGTGTTATCGGGGGGTTCGATGAGCAGTTCTTC. Amino acid sequence: CAWSVIGGFDEQFF.

V and J are TRBV19 and TRBJ2-1; no clear D. The V end was cut by 5 bases, the J end by 1 base, with 9 bases between. The CDR3 extends over 14 amino acids. Germline V CDR1 and CDR2: LNHDA, SQIVND (reference sequence). DNA of the CDR3: TGTGCCAGTAGTCCTTTCCTTTCCTACAATGAGCAGTTCTTC. This encodes CASSPFLSYNEQFF.

The CDR3: CASTLRGGRYEQYF. CDR3 DNA: TGTGCCAGCACCCTCAGGGGAGGCCGCTACGAGCAGTACTTC. The V gene is TRBV6-1, the J gene TRBJ2-7; D is tentatively TRBD1 or TRBD2 (6 bases each). CDR1 MNHNS and CDR2 SASEGT come from the germline V gene. V lost 7 bases and J lost 3, with 16 bases in between. The CDR3 contains 14 residues.

The V call is TRBV2, the J call TRBJ2-2; 9 bases align to TRBD2. This CDR3 contains 15 residues. Per the germline V gene, CDR1 is SNHLY and CDR2 is FYNNEI. V was clipped by 6 bases and J by 8 bases; unmatched bases: 10. CDR3 sequence reads: CASRPVAGVSGELFF. CDR3 nucleotides: TGTGCCAGCAGGCCGGTAGCGGGGGTATCGGGGGAGCTGTTTTTT.

Only a few counts were recorded for this clonotype. The chain links TRBV6-6 to TRBJ1-2; D is ambiguous. The CDR3 has 13 residues. With 2 bases removed from V and 4 bases from J, the gap between germline ends came to 8 bases. CDR1 MNHNY and CDR2 SVGAGI come from the germline V gene (reference sequence). CDR3 amino acids: CASSYVVSYGYTF. In DNA, the CDR3 is TGTGCCAGCAGTTACGTTGTCAGCTATGGCTACACCTTC.

This clonotype occurred a few times. The chain employs TRBV28 and TRBJ1-5; 9 bases align to TRBD1. Unmatched junction bases numbered 7, after V lost 6 bases and J lost 4 bases. Germline CDR1 MDHEN, CDR2 SYDVKM. CDR3 size: 15 residues. The CDR3, as DNA: TGTGCCAGCAGATCGTGGGGGACAGGGAATCAGCCCCAGCATTTT. Encoded protein: CASRSWGTGNQPQHF.

The V gene is TRBV7-9, the J gene TRBJ2-1; D gene uncertain. Germline CDR1 SEHNR, CDR2 FQNEAQ (reference sequence). V shed 5 bases and J shed 6 bases, with 8 bases lying between them. The CDR3 covers 12 residues. CDR3 coding DNA: TGTGCCAGCAGCCCTCGACTCAATGAGCAGTTCTTC. Residues: CASSPRLNEQFF.